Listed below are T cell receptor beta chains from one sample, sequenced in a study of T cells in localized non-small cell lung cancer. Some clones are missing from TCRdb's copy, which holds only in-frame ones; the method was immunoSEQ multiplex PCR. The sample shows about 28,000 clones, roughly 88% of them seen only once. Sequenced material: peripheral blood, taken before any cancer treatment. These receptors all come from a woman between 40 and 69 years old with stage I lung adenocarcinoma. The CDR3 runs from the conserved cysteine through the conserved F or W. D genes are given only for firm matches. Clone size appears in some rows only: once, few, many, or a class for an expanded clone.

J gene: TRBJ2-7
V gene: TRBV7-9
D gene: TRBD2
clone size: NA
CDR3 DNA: TGTGCCAGCAGCTTAGAAGCGGGGCCGAGCTCCTACGAGCAGTACTTC
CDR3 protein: CASSLEAGPSSYEQYF

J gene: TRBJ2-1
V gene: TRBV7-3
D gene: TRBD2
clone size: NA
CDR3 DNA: TGTGCCAGCAGCTTAGGGGGACTAGCGGTCTACAATGAGCAGTTCTTC
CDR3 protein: CASSLGGLAVYNEQFF

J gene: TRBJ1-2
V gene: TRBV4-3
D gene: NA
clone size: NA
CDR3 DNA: TGCGCCAGCAGCCAAGTAGCGGCAGGGCCCAACTATGGCTACACCTTC
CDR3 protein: CASSQVAAGPNYGYTF

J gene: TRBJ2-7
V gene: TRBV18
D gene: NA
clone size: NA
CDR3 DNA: TGTGCCAGCTCCTTAGCCACGAGGGAATACGAGCAGTACTTC
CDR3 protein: CASSLATREYEQYF

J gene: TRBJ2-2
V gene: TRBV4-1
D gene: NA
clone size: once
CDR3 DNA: TGCGCCAGCAGCCAAGGGGTGGTCAGGGGGCGGGAGAAAAACACCGGGGAGCTGTTTTTT
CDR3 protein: CASSQGVVRGREKNTGELFF

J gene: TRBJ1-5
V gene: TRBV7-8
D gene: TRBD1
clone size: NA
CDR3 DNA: TGTGCCAGCAGCCTTTACGCGAGACAGGGGAATCAGCCCCAGCATTTT
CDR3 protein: CASSLYARQGNQPQHF

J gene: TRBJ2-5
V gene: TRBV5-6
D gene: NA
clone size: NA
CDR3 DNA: TGTGCCAGCAGCCCCCGGGCGGCAGAGACCCAGTACTTC
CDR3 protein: CASSPRAAETQYF

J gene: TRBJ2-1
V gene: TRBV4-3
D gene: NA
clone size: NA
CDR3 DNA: TGCGCCAGCAGCCAAGCTGCGACTAGGGGCAATGAGCAGTTCTTC
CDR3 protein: CASSQAATRGNEQFF

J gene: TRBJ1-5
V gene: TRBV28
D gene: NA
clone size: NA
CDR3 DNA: TGTGCCAGCAGTTTAGGCGACCCCCGCAATCAGCCCCAGCATTTT
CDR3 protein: CASSLGDPRNQPQHF

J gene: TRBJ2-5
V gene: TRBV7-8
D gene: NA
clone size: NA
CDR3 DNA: TGTGCCAGCAGTGGGGGGCAGCTAGAGACCCAGTACTTC
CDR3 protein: CASSGGQLETQYF

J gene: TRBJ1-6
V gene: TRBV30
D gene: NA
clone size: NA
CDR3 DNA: TGTGCCTGGTCGAGAGATTCACCCCTCCACTTT
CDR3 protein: CAWSRDSPLHF

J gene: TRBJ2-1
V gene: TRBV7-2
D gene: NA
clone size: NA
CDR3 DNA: TGTGCCAGCAGCTCCTTCCTGACTAGAAACAATGAGCAGTTCTTC
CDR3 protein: CASSSFLTRNNEQFF

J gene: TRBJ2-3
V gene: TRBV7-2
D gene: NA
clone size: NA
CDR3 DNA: TGTGCCAGCAGCTCCCCGTTGTTCAGTACGCAGTATTTT
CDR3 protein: CASSSPLFSTQYF

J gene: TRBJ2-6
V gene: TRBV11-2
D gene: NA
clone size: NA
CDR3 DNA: TGTGCCAGCAGTCCCTTCCACGGGTCTGCCAACGTCCTGACTTTC
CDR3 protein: CASSPFHGSANVLTF

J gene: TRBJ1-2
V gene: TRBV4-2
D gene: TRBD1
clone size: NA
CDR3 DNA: TGTGCCAGCAGCCAAGAACTGGCCAGGGGGCAGAGGGGCTACACCTTC
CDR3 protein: CASSQELARGQRGYTF

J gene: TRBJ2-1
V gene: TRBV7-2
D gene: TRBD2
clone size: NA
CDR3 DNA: TGTGCCAGCAGCCCCGCCCCAAGCGGGGGGCCTGGTGAGCAGTTCTTC
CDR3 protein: CASSPAPSGGPGEQFF

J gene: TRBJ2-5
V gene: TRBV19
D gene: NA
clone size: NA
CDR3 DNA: TGTGCCAGCACCCCCCAGGGGCAGGCGCTAGGAACCCAGTACTTC
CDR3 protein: CASTPQGQALGTQYF

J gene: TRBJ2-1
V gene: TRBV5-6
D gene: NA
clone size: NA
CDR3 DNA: TGTGCCAGCAGCTCGGGACCTCACTCCTACAATGAGCAGTTCTTC
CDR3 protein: CASSSGPHSYNEQFF

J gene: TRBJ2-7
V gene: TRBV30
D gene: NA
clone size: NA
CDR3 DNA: TGTGCCTGGAGCAGGGGCCTCTCCTACGAGCAGTACTTC
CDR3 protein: CAWSRGLSYEQYF

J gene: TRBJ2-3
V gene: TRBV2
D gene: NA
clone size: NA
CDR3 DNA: TGTGCCAGCAGCCGAAGATTCCCGAACACAGATACGCAGTATTTT
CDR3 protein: CASSRRFPNTDTQYF

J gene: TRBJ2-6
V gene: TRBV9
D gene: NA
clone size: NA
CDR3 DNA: TGTGCCAGCAGCTCGGACCTGTCACCTGGGGCCAACGTCCTGACTTTC
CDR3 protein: CASSSDLSPGANVLTF

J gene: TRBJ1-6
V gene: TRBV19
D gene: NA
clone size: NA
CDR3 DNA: TGTGCCAGTACCCCGCGAGGAGACTCACCCCTCCACTTT
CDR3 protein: CASTPRGDSPLHF

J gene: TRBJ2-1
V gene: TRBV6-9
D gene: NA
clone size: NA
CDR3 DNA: TGTGCCAGGAAGGGTTACAATGAGCAGTTCTTC
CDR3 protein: CARKGYNEQFF

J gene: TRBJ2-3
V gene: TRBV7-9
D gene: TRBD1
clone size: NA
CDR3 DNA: TGTGCCAGCAGGACAGGGCGTCAGGATACGCAGTATTTT
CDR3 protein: CASRTGRQDTQYF

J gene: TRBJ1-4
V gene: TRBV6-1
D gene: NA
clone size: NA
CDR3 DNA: TGTGCCAGCACTGGGGGGGTGAGGGGTGAAAAACTGTTTTTT
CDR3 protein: CASTGGVRGEKLFF

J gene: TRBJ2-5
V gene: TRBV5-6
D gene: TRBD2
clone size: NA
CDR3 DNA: TGTGCCAGCAGCTACCGGACTAGCCGAGAGACCCAGTACTTC
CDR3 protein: CASSYRTSRETQYF

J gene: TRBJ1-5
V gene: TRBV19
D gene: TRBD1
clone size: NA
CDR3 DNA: TGTGCCAGTAGTAAGACAGGGGATGGCAATCAGCCCCAGCATTTT
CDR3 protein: CASSKTGDGNQPQHF

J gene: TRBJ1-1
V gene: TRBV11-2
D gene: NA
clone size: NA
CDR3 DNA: TGTGCCAGCAGCTTTGGGGGGTCGGGGAACACTGAAGCTTTCTTT
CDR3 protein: CASSFGGSGNTEAFF